The T cell receptor beta chain under discussion was sequenced for a study of cytomegalovirus exposure and HLA in healthy donors. On the study more broadly: Early release data held about 85 million unique TCRs from HLA-typed donors. Study findings and constraints: In a later analysis, most CMV-associated TCR beta chains appeared HLA-restricted. TCR beta V- and J-gene trimming, according to a later analysis, was linked to a missense DCLRE1C variant.

This CDR3 is 14 amino acids long. Per the germline V gene, CDR1 is LNHDA and CDR2 is SQIVND (reference sequence). J gave up 2 bases and V 6 bases, and 2 bases lay outside the gene matches. Worth noting for this clone: The target antigen is unknown.

60 Vbeta and 13 Jbeta primers were used in PCR. Sequencing used immunoSEQ multiplex PCR; TCRdb keeps in-frame clones, though not all of them. The sample consists of about 160,000 clones, 60% to 85% of them appearing once. The gene calls are TRBV19 and TRBJ2-1; 9 positions match TRBD2. Sequenced material: PBMCs. This clonotype originated in a woman in her fifties or sixties in good health and CMV-seropositive. For the CDR3, the DNA is TGTGCCAGTAGGAGACTAGCGGCCTACAATGAGCAGTTCTTC. Protein: CASRRLAAYNEQFF. Drawing the rest from reference TRBV19 and TRBJ2-1, the complete variable domain is DGGITQSPKYLFRKEGQNVTLSCEQNLNHDAMYWYRQDPGQGLRLIYYSQIVNDFQKGDIAEGYSVSREKKESFPLTVTSAQKNPTAFYLCASRRLAAYNEQFFGPGTRLTVL.